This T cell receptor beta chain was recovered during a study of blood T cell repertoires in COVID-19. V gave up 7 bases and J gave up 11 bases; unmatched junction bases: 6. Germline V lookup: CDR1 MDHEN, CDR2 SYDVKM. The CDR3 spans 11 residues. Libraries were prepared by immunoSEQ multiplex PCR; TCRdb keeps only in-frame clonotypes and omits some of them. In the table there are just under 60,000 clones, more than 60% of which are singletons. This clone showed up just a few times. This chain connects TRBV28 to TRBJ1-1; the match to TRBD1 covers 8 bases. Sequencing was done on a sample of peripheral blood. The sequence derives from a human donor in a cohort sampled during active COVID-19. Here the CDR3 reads CASTSDRGAFF. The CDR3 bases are TGTGCCAGCACCTCCGACAGGGGCGCTTTCTTT.